The source of this TCR beta chain is a study of blood T cells in healthy people across ages. A second PCR, run for roughly 6 to 11 cycles, used a sample-barcoded 5' primer plus a J-beta primer mix. TCRdb ran MiXCR on the 5' RACE reads and lists one entry per CDR3 protein. The table has over a million distinct CDR3 sequences, roughly 40% seen once. As to this clonotype: No antigen is known for it.

Study-level points and caveats: Naive T cell percentage and TCR beta diversity correlated strongly. Diversity estimates from one million T cells were considered underestimates. Both naive CD4+ cell counts and diversity were greater in long-lived donors than in aged donors. Lack of knowledge of donor CMV status possibly confounded expanded clonotype changes.

CDR1 is MNHEY and CDR2 is SMNVEV in the germline V gene (reference sequence). V lost 2 bases to trimming and J lost 4 bases; unmatched junction nucleotides: 8. The CDR3 totals 17 residues. What was sequenced was blood. The chain has TRBV27 and TRBJ1-6; 7 bases line up with TRBD1. The clonotype originates from a woman aged 18-29 years in good health. As DNA, the CDR3 is TGTGCCAGCAGTTTAATCTCTCCAGGGGGTTATAATTCACCCCTCCACTTT. This codes for CASSLISPGGYNSPLHF.